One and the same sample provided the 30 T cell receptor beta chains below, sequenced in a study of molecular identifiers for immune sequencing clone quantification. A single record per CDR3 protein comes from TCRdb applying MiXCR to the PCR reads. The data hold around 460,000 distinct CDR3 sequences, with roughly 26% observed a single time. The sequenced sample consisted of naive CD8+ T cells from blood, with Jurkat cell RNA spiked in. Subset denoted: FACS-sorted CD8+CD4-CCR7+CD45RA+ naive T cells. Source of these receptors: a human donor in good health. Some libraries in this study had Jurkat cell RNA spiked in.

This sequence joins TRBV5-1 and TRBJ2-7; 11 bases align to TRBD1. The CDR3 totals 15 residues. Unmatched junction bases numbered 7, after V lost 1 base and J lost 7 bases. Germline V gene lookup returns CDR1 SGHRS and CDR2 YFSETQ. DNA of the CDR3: TGCGCCAGCAGCTTGAACGGACAGGGGGCGTGGGAGCAGTACTTC. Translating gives CASSLNGQGAWEQYF.

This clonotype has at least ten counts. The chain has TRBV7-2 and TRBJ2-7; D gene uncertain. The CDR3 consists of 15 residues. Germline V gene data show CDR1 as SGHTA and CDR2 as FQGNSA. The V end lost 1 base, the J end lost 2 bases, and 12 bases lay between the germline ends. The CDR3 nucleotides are TGTGCCAGCAGCTTAGTCGCGTCCGCCCCCTACGAGCAGTACTTC. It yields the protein CASSLVASAPYEQYF.

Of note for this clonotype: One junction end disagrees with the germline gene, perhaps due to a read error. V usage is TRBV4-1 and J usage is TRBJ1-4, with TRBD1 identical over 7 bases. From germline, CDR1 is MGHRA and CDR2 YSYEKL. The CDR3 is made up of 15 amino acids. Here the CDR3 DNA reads TGCGCCAGCAGCCAAGACGGGACAGAGAATGAAGAACTGTTTTTT. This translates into CASSQDGTENEELFF.

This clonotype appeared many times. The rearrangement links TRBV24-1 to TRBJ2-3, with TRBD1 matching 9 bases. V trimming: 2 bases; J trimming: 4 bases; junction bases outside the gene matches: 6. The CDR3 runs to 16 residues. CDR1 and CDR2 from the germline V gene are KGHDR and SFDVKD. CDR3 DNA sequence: TGTGCCACCAGTGATTCTAGGACAGGGGATCCAGATACGCAGTATTTT. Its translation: CATSDSRTGDPDTQYF.

In DNA, the CDR3 is TGTGCCAGTAGTATAGTTGGGTACAATGAGCAGTTCTTC. It encodes CASSIVGYNEQFF. V and J are TRBV19 and TRBJ2-1; D uncertain. The CDR3 extends over 13 amino acids. Germline CDR1 is LNHDA and CDR2 is SQIVND (reference sequence). V shed 1 base and J shed 4 bases, with 5 bases lying between them.

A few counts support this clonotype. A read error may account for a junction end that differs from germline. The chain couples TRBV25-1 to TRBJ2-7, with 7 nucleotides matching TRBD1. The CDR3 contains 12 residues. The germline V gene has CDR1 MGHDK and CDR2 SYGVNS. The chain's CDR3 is CASSKGIGTVMF. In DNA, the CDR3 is TGTGCCAGCAGTAAAGGTATAGGGACAGTGATGTTC.

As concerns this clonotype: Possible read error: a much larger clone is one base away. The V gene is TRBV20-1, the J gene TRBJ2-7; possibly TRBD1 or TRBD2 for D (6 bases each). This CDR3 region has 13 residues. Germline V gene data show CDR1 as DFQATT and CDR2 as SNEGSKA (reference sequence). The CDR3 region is CRASVGGSYEQYF. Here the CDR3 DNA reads TGCAGAGCTAGCGTAGGGGGCTCCTACGAGCAGTACTTC.

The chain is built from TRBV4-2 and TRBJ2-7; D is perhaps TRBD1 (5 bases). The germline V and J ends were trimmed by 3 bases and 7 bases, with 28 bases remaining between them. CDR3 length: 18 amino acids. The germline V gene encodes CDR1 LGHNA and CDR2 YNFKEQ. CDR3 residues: CASSQGPTQGVSGREQYF. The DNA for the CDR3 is TGTGCCAGCAGCCAGGGCCCAACCCAGGGTGTCTCAGGGCGGGAGCAGTACTTC.

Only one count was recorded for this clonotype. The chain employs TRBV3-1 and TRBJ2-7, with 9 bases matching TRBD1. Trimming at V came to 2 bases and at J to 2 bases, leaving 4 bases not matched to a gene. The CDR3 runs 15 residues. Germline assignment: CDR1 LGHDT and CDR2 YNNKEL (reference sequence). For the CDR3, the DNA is TGTGCCAGCAGCCAATTCCGGGACAGGGCCTACGAGCAGTACTTC. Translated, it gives CASSQFRDRAYEQYF.

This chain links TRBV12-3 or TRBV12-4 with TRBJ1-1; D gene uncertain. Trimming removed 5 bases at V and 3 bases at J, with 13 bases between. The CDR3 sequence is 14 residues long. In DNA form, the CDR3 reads TGTGCCAGCAGTAAACGGACCAGCGACACTGAAGCTTTCTTT. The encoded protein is CASSKRTSDTEAFF.

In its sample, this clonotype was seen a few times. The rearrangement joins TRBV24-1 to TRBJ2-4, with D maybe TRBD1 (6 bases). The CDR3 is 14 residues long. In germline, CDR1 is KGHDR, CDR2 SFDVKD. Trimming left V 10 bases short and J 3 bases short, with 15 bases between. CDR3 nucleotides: TGTGCCACAACAACTACAGGGCGCAAAAACATTCAGTACTTC. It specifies CATTTTGRKNIQYF.

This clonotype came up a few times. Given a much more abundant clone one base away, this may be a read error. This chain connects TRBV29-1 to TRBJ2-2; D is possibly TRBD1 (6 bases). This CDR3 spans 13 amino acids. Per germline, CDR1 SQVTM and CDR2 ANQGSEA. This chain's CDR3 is CSVEQGWSGELLF. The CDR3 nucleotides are TGCAGCGTTGAACAGGGGTGGTCCGGGGAGCTGCTTTTT.

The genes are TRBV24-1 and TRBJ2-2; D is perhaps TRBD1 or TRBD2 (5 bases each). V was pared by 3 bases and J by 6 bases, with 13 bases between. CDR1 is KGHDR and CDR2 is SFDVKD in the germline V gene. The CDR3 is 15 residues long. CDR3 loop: CATSDRRDRPGELFF. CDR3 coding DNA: TGTGCCACCAGTGATCGACGGGACCGCCCCGGGGAGCTGTTTTTT.

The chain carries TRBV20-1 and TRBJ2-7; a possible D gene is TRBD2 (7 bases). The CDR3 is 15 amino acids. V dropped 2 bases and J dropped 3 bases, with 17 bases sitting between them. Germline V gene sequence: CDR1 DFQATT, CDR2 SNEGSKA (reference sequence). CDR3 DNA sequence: TGCAGTGCTAGAAGTTTTTGGGGGGGCAACTACGAGCAGTACTTC. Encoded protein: CSARSFWGGNYEQYF.

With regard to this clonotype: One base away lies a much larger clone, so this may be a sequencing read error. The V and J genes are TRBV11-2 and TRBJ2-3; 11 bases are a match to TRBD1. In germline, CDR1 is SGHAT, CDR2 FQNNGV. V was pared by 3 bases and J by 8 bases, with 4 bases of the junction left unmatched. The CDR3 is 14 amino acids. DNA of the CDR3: TGTGCCAGCAGCTTCGGACAGGGGGCAGGTACGCAGTATTTT. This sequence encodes CASSFGQGAGTQYF.

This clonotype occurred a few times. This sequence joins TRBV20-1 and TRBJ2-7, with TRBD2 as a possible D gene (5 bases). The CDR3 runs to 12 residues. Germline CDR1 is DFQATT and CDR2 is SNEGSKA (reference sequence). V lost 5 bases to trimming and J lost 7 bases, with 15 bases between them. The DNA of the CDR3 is TGCAGTGCTCGGGGTAGATCTGGGGAGCAGTACTTC. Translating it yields CSARGRSGEQYF.

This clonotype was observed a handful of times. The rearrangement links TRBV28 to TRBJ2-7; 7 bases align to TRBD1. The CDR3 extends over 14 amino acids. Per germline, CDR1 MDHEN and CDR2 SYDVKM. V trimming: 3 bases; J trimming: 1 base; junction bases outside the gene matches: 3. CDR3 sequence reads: CASSFNRGSYEQYF. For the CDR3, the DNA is TGTGCCAGCAGTTTTAACAGGGGTTCCTACGAGCAGTACTTC.

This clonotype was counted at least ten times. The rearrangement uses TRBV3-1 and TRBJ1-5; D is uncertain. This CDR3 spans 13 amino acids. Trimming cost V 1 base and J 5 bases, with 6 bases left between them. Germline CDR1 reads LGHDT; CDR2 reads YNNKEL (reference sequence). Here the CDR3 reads CASSQGGDQPQHF. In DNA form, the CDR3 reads TGTGCCAGCAGCCAAGGTGGGGATCAGCCCCAGCATTTT.

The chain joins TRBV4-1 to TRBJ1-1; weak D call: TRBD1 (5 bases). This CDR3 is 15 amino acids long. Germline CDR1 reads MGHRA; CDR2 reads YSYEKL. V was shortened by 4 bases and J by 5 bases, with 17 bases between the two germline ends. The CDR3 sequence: CASSRERRGGTEAFF. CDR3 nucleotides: TGCGCCAGCAGCCGGGAAAGACGTGGGGGTACTGAAGCTTTCTTT.

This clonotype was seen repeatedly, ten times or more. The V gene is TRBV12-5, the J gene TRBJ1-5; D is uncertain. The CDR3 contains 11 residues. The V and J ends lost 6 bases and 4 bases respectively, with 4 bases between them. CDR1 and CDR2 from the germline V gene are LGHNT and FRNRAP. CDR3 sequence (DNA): TGTGCTAGTGGCCGAAATCAGCCCCAGCATTTT. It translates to CASGRNQPQHF.

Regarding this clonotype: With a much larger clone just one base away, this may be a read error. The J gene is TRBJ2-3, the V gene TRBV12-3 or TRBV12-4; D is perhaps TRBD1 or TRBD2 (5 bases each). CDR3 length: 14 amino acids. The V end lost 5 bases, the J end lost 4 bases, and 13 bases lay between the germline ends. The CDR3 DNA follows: TGTGCCAGCAGTCCACTGAGGGGCGCAGATACGCAGTATTTT. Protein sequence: CASSPLRGADTQYF.

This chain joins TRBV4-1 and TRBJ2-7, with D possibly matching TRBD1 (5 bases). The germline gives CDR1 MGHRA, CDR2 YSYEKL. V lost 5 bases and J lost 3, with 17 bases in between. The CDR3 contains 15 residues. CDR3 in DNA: TGCGCCAGCAGCGGTACTGGCCAGGGTCTCTACGAGCAGTACTTC. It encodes CASSGTGQGLYEQYF.

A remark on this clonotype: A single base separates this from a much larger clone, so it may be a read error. In nucleotides, the CDR3 is TGCGCCAGCAGCCAAGTTCCAGACCGAGAGACCCAGTACTTC. As protein: CASSQVPDRETQYF. V and J are TRBV4-1 and TRBJ2-5; unclear D gene. The CDR3 spans 14 residues. In germline, CDR1 is MGHRA, CDR2 YSYEKL. Trimming took 1 base from V and 4 from J, leaving 10 bases between them.

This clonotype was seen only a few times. CDR3 coding DNA: TGTGCCAGCAGCAGTACCGGGACAGGGTTTTGGAGAGAAGACTATGGCTACACCTTC. It translates to CASSSTGTGFWREDYGYTF. The chain is built from TRBV7-9 and TRBJ1-2; 9 nucleotides line up with TRBD1. Per the germline V gene, CDR1 is SEHNR and CDR2 is FQNEAQ (reference sequence). This CDR3 region has 19 residues. Trimming at V came to 5 bases and at J to 3 bases, leaving 19 bases not matched to a gene.

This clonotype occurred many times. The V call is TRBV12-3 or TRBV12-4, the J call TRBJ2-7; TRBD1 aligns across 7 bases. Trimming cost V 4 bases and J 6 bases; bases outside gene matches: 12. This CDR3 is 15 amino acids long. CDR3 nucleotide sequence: TGTGCCAGCAGTTCCACCGGGACAGAATGGTCCGAGCAGTACTTC. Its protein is CASSSTGTEWSEQYF.

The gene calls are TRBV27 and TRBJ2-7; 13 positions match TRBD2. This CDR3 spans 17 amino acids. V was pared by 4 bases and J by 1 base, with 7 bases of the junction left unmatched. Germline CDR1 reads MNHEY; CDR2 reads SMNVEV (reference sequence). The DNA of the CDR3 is TGTGCCAGCAGTTCGTTGACTAGCGGGGGGTCGTCCTACGAGCAGTACTTC. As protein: CASSSLTSGGSSYEQYF.

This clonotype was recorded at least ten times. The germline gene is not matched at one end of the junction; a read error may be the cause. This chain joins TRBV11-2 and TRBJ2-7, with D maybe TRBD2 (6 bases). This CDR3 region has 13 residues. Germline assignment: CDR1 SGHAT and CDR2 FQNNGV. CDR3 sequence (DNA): TGTGCTAGCAGCCCGTCGGGAGCCTACGAGCAGTACTTC. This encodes CASSPSGAYEQYF.

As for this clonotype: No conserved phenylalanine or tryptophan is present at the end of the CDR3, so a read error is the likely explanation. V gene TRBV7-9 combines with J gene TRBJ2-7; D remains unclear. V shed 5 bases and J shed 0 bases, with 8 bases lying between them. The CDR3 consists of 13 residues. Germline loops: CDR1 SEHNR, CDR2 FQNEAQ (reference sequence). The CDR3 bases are TGTGCCAGCAGCCCACCGGCCTCCTACGAGCAGTACTCC. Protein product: CASSPPASYEQYS.

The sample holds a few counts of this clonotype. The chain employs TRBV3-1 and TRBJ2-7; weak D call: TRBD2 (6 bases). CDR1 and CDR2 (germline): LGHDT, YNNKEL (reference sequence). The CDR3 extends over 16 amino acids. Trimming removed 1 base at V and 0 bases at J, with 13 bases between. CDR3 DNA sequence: TGTGCCAGCAGCCAAGTATCCGCGGGGTACTCCTACGAGCAGTACTTC. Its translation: CASSQVSAGYSYEQYF.

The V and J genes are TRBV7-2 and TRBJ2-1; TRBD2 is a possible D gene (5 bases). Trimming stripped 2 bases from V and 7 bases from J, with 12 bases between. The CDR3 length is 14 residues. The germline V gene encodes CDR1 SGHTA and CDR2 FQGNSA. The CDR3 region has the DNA TGTGCCAGCAGCTTAAGCGGCTATTTAAATGAGCAGTTCTTC. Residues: CASSLSGYLNEQFF.